This T cell receptor beta chain was profiled in a study of CD8+ T cells in alopecia areata listed by TCRdb under 2018. For the wider study: Treated patients were enrolled in an open-label pilot trial of oral tofacitinib, 5 to 10 mg twice daily, for moderate-to-severe alopecia areata. Disease severity in treated patients was measured with the SALT score, which quantifies the percentage of affected scalp surface area. RNA came from the PAXgene miRNA kit for fixed scalp, the miRNeasy kit for PBMCs, and the RNeasy kit for mouse skin. Tofacitinib was given for 6 to 18 months, followed by 6 months of follow-up off drug to assess delayed response and recurrence. TCRbeta CDR3 regions were amplified by immunoSEQ multiplex PCR with 35 Vbeta forward and 13 Jbeta reverse primers. Human TCRbeta sequencing covered scalp tissue and sorted CD4+ and CD8+ peripheral blood T cells from patchy and totalis/universalis alopecia areata patients and healthy controls. Patients on tofacitinib were biopsied at baseline and after 4 and 24 weeks of treatment, and several of the patients also had a later scalp biopsy. The study used high-throughput TCRbeta sequencing to examine T cell clonal expansion in alopecia areata, in both the C3H/HeJ mouse model and human patients. Scalp clonality was compared among normal scalp (n=4), patchy alopecia areata scalp (n=8), and alopecia totalis/universalis scalp (n=8).

What the time point label conveys for this sample: less than five weeks on oral tofacitinib. What the treatment or condition label conveys for this sample: oral pan-JAK inhibitor, 5-10 mg twice daily. Lesional scalp punch biopsies and peripheral blood were obtained from alopecia areata patients. PBMCs were isolated by density centrifugation and stained for CD3, CD4 and CD8, and CD4+ and CD8+ T cells were sorted on a FACSAria. The CDR3 goes from the cysteine to the phenylalanine over 11 residues. Only the CDR3 region is kept as DNA, spanning 33 bases read in frame from base 1. Based on the germline V gene, the CDR1 and CDR2 sequences are SQVTM and ANQGSEA. Library prep was done by the immunoSEQ multiplex PCR assay. RNA was extracted from all samples and reverse transcribed into cDNA, which served as template for TCR sequencing. SuperScript III was used for first-strand cDNA synthesis, primed with a 2:1 mix of oligo-dT and random hexamers. A synthetic immune receptor repertoire was used to assess amplification bias, and residual bias was removed computationally. On the authors' methods: Raw reads were preprocessed to remove errors, and CDR3 was defined according to IMGT conventions as the region from the conserved cysteine to phenylalanine. Clonality was calculated as 1 minus Shannon entropy normalized by log2 of the number of productive unique TCRs. Whether each scalp clone was CD4 or CD8 was inferred by checking scalp TCRbeta sequences against the CD4 and CD8 repertoires from sorted blood. The source is immuneACCESS, and TCRdb retained only in-frame sequences with V and J called. Part of the clones is not carried over; for the studies checked, unresolved V genes explain less than half of this, and the remainder is unexplained. Clonal size and the V and J genes are those of that table, whereas D and trimming came from the DNA. This sample comprises approximately 170,000 clones, approximately 60% of them detected only once. The leading ten clones occupy about 0.69% of the sample.

What the research found in general, with its limitations: Lesional scalp, especially in alopecia totalis/universalis, showed higher clonality and more expanded CD8+ clones than normal scalp, suggesting antigenic drive. Compared with mice, TCR sequences shared between patients were less clear, possibly partly because of HLA diversity across the patient population. Many expanded lesional clones were found to persist in scalp and blood during tofacitinib treatment, and relapse after treatment cessation may be partly explained by this persistence. Tofacitinib significantly lowered scalp clonality and the number of expanded CD8+ clones among the top 100 scalp clones. Because the treated cohort was small and had just a single nonresponder, larger studies are needed to establish links between baseline CD8+ expansion and response. Resident alphabeta T cells in normal human skin are also sequenced, complicating scalp TCR repertoire analysis, unlike mouse skin dominated by gammadelta T cells.

As regards this clone: It has no known antigen specificity. The sample holds no much larger clone one base away, and base qualities are not on file.

The sequences come from CD4+ T cells sorted from blood, collected at week 4, from a patient treated with tofacitinib. Recombination joined TRBV29-1 with TRBJ2-1; possibly the D gene is TRBD2, per 6 matching bases. The sequence was obtained from a human donor with alopecia areata. The encoded CDR3 is CSGEGYNEQFF. The nucleotide sequence reads as follows: TGCTCGGGAGAAGGCTACAATGAGCAGTTCTTC.